This T cell receptor (beta chain) was observed in a study of CD8 T cells in Susac syndrome. General study results and limits: By the study's own acknowledgment, its TCR sequencing and HLA analysis included relatively few individuals.

TEMRA cells were FACS-enriched, and CD8+ and CD4+ T cells were isolated negatively. Reverse transcription of about 0.45 to 1 ug RNA was carried out with random hexamers. Across 54 Vbeta and 13 Jbeta, immunoSEQ multiplex PCR amplified TCR beta CDR3. TCRdb analysed the immunoSEQ multiplex PCR reads with MiXCR anew, one entry per CDR3 protein. Of fewer than 250,000 distinct CDR3 sequences in the sample, 80% to 95% were seen once. About this clonotype: Antigen: not known.

The CDR3 contains 14 residues. CDR1 and CDR2 (germline): DFQATT, SNEGSKA (reference sequence). V trimming: 0 bases; J trimming: 1 base; junction bases outside the gene matches: 0. The V call is TRBV20-1, the J call TRBJ2-5; 9 bases align to TRBD2. This TCR was recovered from a human donor with multiple sclerosis. Sequenced: CD8+ T cells from PBMCs. The CDR3 is CSARELAGQETQYF. The CDR3 DNA reads as TGCAGTGCTAGAGAACTAGCGGGCCAAGAGACCCAGTACTTC.